The clone carrying this T cell receptor (beta chain) was observed once. Its antigen is not identified. This sample stems from a study of post-analysis software for immune sequencing data. On the study more broadly: Several disease courses (relapsing-remitting, secondary progressive and progressive-relapsing) of multiple sclerosis were included. Study results and limitations: Significantly lower normalized Chao1 diversity was seen in multiple sclerosis patients than in controls. TRBV5-6, TRBV5-1 and TRBV20-1 belonged to a set of roughly 5 TRBV segments that were more frequent in patients than controls.

The CDR3 spans 17 residues. Germline values: CDR1 LNHNV, CDR2 YYDKDF (reference sequence). V was clipped by 0 bases and J by 3 bases, with 15 bases between them. Presence of unique molecular identifiers characterized the TCR beta cDNA libraries. A single record per CDR3 protein comes from TCRdb applying MiXCR to the PCR reads. The repertoire holds 800,000 to 950,000 distinct CDR3 sequences, with about 57% as singletons. This clonotype was obtained from a girl aged 5-17 years with multiple sclerosis. The sample comprised blood. The V gene is TRBV15, the J gene TRBJ1-5; D gene ambiguous. This CDR3 reads CATSRDTGFKANQPQHF. The DNA of the CDR3 is TGTGCCACCAGCAGAGATACGGGCTTCAAGGCCAATCAGCCCCAGCATTTT.